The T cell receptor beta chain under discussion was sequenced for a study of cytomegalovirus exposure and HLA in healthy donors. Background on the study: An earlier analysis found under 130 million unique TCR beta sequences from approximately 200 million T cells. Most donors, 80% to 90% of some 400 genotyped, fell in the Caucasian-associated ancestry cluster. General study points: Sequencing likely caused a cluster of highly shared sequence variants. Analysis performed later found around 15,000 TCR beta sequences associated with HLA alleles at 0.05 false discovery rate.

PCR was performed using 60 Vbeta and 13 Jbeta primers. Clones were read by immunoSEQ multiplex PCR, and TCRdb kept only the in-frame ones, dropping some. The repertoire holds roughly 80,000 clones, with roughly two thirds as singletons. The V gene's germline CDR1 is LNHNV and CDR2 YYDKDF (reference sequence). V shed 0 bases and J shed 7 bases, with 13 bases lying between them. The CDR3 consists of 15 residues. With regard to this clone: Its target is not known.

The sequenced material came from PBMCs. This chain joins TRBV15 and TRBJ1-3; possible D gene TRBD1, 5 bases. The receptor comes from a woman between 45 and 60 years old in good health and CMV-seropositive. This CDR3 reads CATSRDRQGYNTIYF. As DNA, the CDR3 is TGTGCCACCAGCAGAGATCGGCAGGGCTATAACACCATATATTTT.